What follows are 11 T cell receptor beta chains derived from one specimen sequenced in a study of T cell repertoires in cytomegalovirus infection. MiXCR, applied by TCRdb to the reads, yields one record per CDR3 protein. The data show around 100,000 distinct CDR3 sequences, under 45% seen once. For these TCRs, the target antigens are not known. This material consisted of CD8+ T cells from cultured PBMCs, taken from culture after CMV antigen stimulation. Receptors originate from a human donor in good health (CMV status not recorded). Some clones in this sample may be carry-over from other donors' samples.

In this sample, this clonotype turned up many times. The V and J genes are TRBV7-3 and TRBJ2-3; D gene ambiguous. Germline V lookup: CDR1 SGHTA, CDR2 FQGTGA. Trimming shortened V by 5 bases and J by 6 bases, and 12 bases separated the two germline ends. The CDR3 runs 13 residues. CDR3 sequence reads: CASSPTSGDTQYF. In DNA form, the CDR3 reads TGTGCCAGCAGCCCCACCTCTGGGGATACGCAGTATTTT.

The V gene is TRBV27, the J gene TRBJ2-2; no definite D call. The CDR3 spans 12 residues. Trimming cost V 11 bases and J 10 bases, with 17 bases left between them. Per germline, CDR1 MNHEY and CDR2 SMNVEV (reference sequence). The CDR3: CASGKGVQELFF. The CDR3 DNA reads TGTGCCTCCGGAAAGGGTGTACAGGAGCTGTTTTTT.

CDR3 residues: CASILAGDQETQYF. The CDR3 DNA reads as TGTGCCAGCATCCTAGCGGGGGACCAAGAGACCCAGTACTTC. The V and J genes are TRBV6-6 and TRBJ2-5; the match to TRBD2 covers 10 bases. CDR3 length: 14 amino acids. V shed 7 bases and J 0 bases; nucleotides not matched to a gene: 2. Germline V gene sequence: CDR1 MNHNY, CDR2 SVGAGI (reference sequence).

There are a few counts of this clonotype. V is TRBV10-3 and J is TRBJ2-3, with D tentatively TRBD1 (7 bases). CDR1 and CDR2 (germline): ENHRY, SYGVKD. The CDR3 runs 16 residues. Trimming removed 3 bases from V and 2 bases from J, with 15 bases in between. CDR3 residues: CAISDLGGGDTDTQYF. DNA of the CDR3: TGTGCCATCAGTGACCTCGGAGGGGGCGACACAGATACGCAGTATTTT.

The rearrangement links TRBV27 to TRBJ2-7; D possibly corresponds to TRBD1 (6 bases). This CDR3 is 15 amino acids long. Trimming removed 2 bases at V and 3 bases at J, with 14 bases between. Germline CDR1 MNHEY, CDR2 SMNVEV (reference sequence). CDR3 coding DNA: TGTGCCAGCAGTTTAGATTTCGGACAGAGCTACGAGCAGTACTTC. It specifies CASSLDFGQSYEQYF.

This clonotype has more than one count but fewer than ten. This chain uses TRBV7-9 with TRBJ2-2; 8 positions agree with TRBD1. J was trimmed by 8 bases and V by 2 bases; bases with no gene match: 4. This CDR3 contains 14 residues. The germline CDR1 and CDR2 sequences are SEHNR and FQNEAQ (reference sequence). Here the CDR3 DNA reads TGTGCCAGCAGCTTATGGACAGGGTTGGGGGAGCTGTTTTTT. It yields the protein CASSLWTGLGELFF.

In this sample, this clonotype turned up a few times. The chain links TRBV7-2 to TRBJ2-1; maybe TRBD1 (6 bases). The CDR3 is made up of 14 amino acids. The V and J ends lost 6 bases and 3 bases respectively, with 12 bases between them. CDR1 is SGHTA, CDR2 FQGNSA, per germline. CDR3 coding DNA: TGTGCCAGCAGTATGTACAGGGACTACAATGAGCAGTTCTTC. Translating gives CASSMYRDYNEQFF.

This clonotype has a handful of counts. The chain uses TRBV28 and TRBJ1-1; the D is unclear. This CDR3 contains 15 residues. Looked up from germline, CDR1 is MDHEN and CDR2 is SYDVKM. The V end lost 5 bases, the J end lost 0 bases, and 13 bases lay between the germline ends. CDR3 nucleotide sequence: TGTGCCAGCAGTCCCCCGGAGCTCATGAACACTGAAGCTTTCTTT. Protein sequence: CASSPPELMNTEAFF.

This sequence joins TRBV27 and TRBJ2-2; tentative D call: TRBD2 (5 bases). CDR1 and CDR2 from the germline V gene are MNHEY and SMNVEV (reference sequence). The CDR3 contains 15 residues. V dropped 4 bases and J dropped 4 bases, with 13 bases sitting between them. The CDR3, as DNA: TGTGCCAGCAGTTCCCCCGTGGCGGGCACCGGGGAGCTGTTTTTT. It codes for CASSSPVAGTGELFF.

This chain uses TRBV12-3 or TRBV12-4 with TRBJ2-7; weak D call: TRBD2 (5 bases). The germline V and J ends were trimmed by 6 bases and 4 bases, with 13 bases remaining between them. The CDR3 runs to 13 residues. This CDR3 is CASRGAPAYEQYF. In DNA, the CDR3 is TGTGCCAGCAGGGGAGCACCTGCGTACGAGCAGTACTTC.

This clonotype was seen ten or more times. This chain connects TRBV7-2 to TRBJ1-1, with D perhaps matching TRBD1 (5 bases). Germline V CDR1 and CDR2: SGHTA, FQGNSA. CDR3 length: 13 amino acids. The ends were cut back, 7 bases at V and 4 bases at J, with 13 bases in the middle. The CDR3 is CASTLVQGTEAFF. The DNA of the CDR3 is TGTGCCAGCACGCTGGTTCAGGGCACTGAAGCTTTCTTT.